These 29 T cell receptor beta chains were sequenced from one sample in a study of blood T cell repertoires in COVID-19 (dated by TCRdb to the early 2020s). Receptor amplification or capture employed the immunoSEQ multiplex PCR assay. As stored in TCRdb, this immuneACCESS dataset retains in-frame rearrangements with V and J assigned. A fraction of the clones does not appear; measured against another copy, unresolved V genes explain less than half of the discrepancy, and the remainder lacks a known reason. A total of roughly 16,000 clones appear in this sample, roughly 78% of them only once. The ten most abundant clones make up about 20% of the sample. The sequenced sample was peripheral blood. The receptors come from a man in his 60s with active or convalescent COVID-19.

The chain recombines TRBV27 with TRBJ2-7; maybe TRBD2 (6 bases). The CDR3 is made up of 13 amino acids. Germline lookup yields CDR1 MNHEY and CDR2 SMNVEV (reference sequence). Between the trimmed V and J ends, which lost 6 bases and 6 bases, there was a span of 15 bases. The CDR3 DNA sequence: TGTGCCAGCAGCTCCACCCCTAGCGTCGAGCAGTACTTC. Encoded protein: CASSSTPSVEQYF.

The table lists this clone with a few counts. The same CDR3 also results from other DNA sequences found in this sample. The chain uses TRBV2 and TRBJ2-5; TRBD2 agrees at 14 bases. This CDR3 has 14 residues. Germline CDR1 reads SNHLY; CDR2 reads FYNNEI. V gave up 8 bases and J gave up 5 bases; unmatched junction bases: 4. The CDR3: CASGGLAGAETQYF. The CDR3 nucleotides read TGTGCCAGCGGGGGACTAGCGGGAGCGGAGACCCAGTACTTC.

The chain joins TRBV5-1 to TRBJ1-2; TRBD1 might be the D (5 bases). The CDR3 sequence is 15 residues long. Germline loops: CDR1 SGHRS, CDR2 YFSETQ. With 3 bases removed from V and 0 bases from J, the gap between germline ends came to 12 bases. The CDR3 region is CASSSSPGSNYGYTF. The DNA of the CDR3 is TGCGCCAGCAGCTCAAGCCCAGGGTCTAACTATGGCTACACCTTC.

In this sample, this clone turned up once. This rearrangement joins TRBV12-3 or TRBV12-4 to TRBJ1-4, with D possibly TRBD1 on 5 matching bases. The CDR3 sequence is 13 residues long. Trimming cost V 6 bases and J 7 bases, with 12 bases left between them. As DNA, the CDR3 is TGTGCCAGCAGGGCTCAGGGTAGTGAAAAACTGTTTTTT. Amino acid sequence: CASRAQGSEKLFF.

This chain links TRBV5-4 with TRBJ2-7; TRBD1 matches at 9 bases. V gave up 4 bases and J gave up 2 bases; unmatched junction bases: 10. The germline CDR1 and CDR2 sequences are SGHNT and YYREEE (reference sequence). This CDR3 is built from 16 residues. In nucleotides, the CDR3 is TGTGCCAGCAGCGGCAGTCTCCGACAGGGGGCCTACGAGCAGTACTTC. This encodes CASSGSLRQGAYEQYF.

The rearrangement links TRBV12-3 or TRBV12-4 to TRBJ2-2, with D perhaps matching TRBD1 (5 bases). This CDR3 region has 13 residues. With 5 bases removed from V and 4 bases from J, the gap between germline ends came to 8 bases. CDR3 in DNA: TGTGCCAGCAGTAGCCAGGGCACCGGGGAGCTGTTTTTT. This translates into CASSSQGTGELFF.

The V gene is TRBV7-9, the J gene TRBJ1-5; D not resolved. CDR3 length equals 13 residues. CDR1 is SEHNR and CDR2 is FQNEAQ in the germline V gene (reference sequence). V was cut by 1 base and J by 5 bases, with 6 bases left in between. CDR3 bases: TGTGCCAGCAGCTTAGGGGCCGATCAGCCCCAGCATTTT. This gives the protein CASSLGADQPQHF.

V usage is TRBV6-5 and J usage is TRBJ2-2, with D unresolved. Germline V gene sequence: CDR1 MNHEY, CDR2 SVGAGI. This CDR3 is built from 11 residues. V gave up 6 bases and J gave up 8 bases, with 7 bases separating them. The CDR3 reads CASRAAGELFF. The CDR3 bases are TGTGCCAGCAGGGCGGCAGGGGAGCTGTTTTTT.

This clone was found a few times. This chain joins TRBV6-1 and TRBJ2-7, with 7 bases fitting TRBD1. Germline-derived CDR1 and CDR2 are MNHNS and SASEGT. J was trimmed by 3 bases and V by 2 bases; bases with no gene match: 7. CDR3 length: 15 residues. Here the CDR3 DNA reads TGTGCCAGCAGTGAATCCGACAGGGTAAACTACGAGCAGTACTTC. Its translation: CASSESDRVNYEQYF.

This chain links TRBV28 with TRBJ1-6, with D unclear. This CDR3 contains 11 residues. The V gene lost 8 bases and the J gene lost 14 bases, with 13 bases spanning the gap. Germline assignment: CDR1 MDHEN and CDR2 SYDVKM. CDR3 sequence: CASRGEVTLHF. DNA of the CDR3: TGTGCCAGCCGTGGGGAGGTCACCCTCCACTTT.

This sequence joins TRBV11-2 and TRBJ1-4, with D perhaps matching TRBD1 (5 bases). V was clipped by 5 bases and J by 1 base, with 11 bases between them. This CDR3 has 15 residues. The germline CDR1 and CDR2 sequences are SGHAT and FQNNGV. Here the CDR3 DNA reads TGTGCCAGCAGCCCTAACACAGGAACTAATGAAAAACTGTTTTTT. This translates into CASSPNTGTNEKLFF.

A single count supports this clone. This chain connects TRBV6-5 to TRBJ2-1; no firm D call. There are 14 residues in the CDR3. The germline CDR1 and CDR2 sequences are MNHEY and SVGAGI. Trimming shortened V by 7 bases and J by 6 bases, and 16 bases separated the two germline ends. Written as DNA, the CDR3 is TGTGCCAGCACACAGCTATTAATCCCCAATGAGCAGTTCTTC. Its protein product is CASTQLLIPNEQFF.

This chain uses TRBV7-9 with TRBJ2-7; 9 nucleotides line up with TRBD1. The V gene's germline CDR1 is SEHNR and CDR2 FQNEAQ (reference sequence). With 5 bases clipped from V and 5 bases from J, the junction kept 13 bases outside the gene matches. The CDR3 has 16 amino acids. The CDR3 spells CASSLQGASPIHEQYF. In DNA form, the CDR3 reads TGTGCCAGCAGCCTACAGGGGGCAAGCCCGATTCACGAGCAGTACTTC.

This clone was observed a handful of times. The chain recombines TRBV6-1 with TRBJ2-6, with a possible D match to TRBD1 (5 bases). Deletions cut 3 bases from V and 0 bases from J, with 9 bases between. The CDR3 totals 16 residues. Germline V gives CDR1 MNHNS, CDR2 SASEGT. CDR3 DNA sequence: TGTGCCAGCAGTGAGTACGACAGCTCTGGGGCCAACGTCCTGACTTTC. Amino acids: CASSEYDSSGANVLTF.

The rearrangement joins TRBV28 to TRBJ1-6, with D tentatively TRBD1 (6 bases). Trimming took off 4 bases at V and 0 bases at J, with 10 bases between the two ends. Germline loops: CDR1 MDHEN, CDR2 SYDVKM. This CDR3 is 16 amino acids long. In nucleotides, the CDR3 is TGTGCCAGCAGTTCCGGACAGAGCTCCTATAATTCACCCCTCCACTTT. Translating it yields CASSSGQSSYNSPLHF.

The chain has TRBV12-3 or TRBV12-4 and TRBJ1-3, with D perhaps matching TRBD1 (5 bases). Trimming removed 8 bases at V and 10 bases at J, with 15 bases between. This CDR3 region has 12 residues. Written as DNA, the CDR3 is TGTGCCAGCGCTTATTTCGGGGGGACCATATATTTT. The encoded protein is CASAYFGGTIYF.

This chain connects TRBV6-6 to TRBJ2-7; the D gene is possibly TRBD1 (5 bases). The CDR3 has 15 amino acids. Trimming left V 4 bases short and J 3 bases short, with 16 bases between. CDR1 MNHNY and CDR2 SVGAGI come from the germline V gene (reference sequence). This CDR3 reads CASSLSPGINYEQYF. DNA of the CDR3: TGTGCCAGCAGTTTGTCCCCAGGGATAAACTACGAGCAGTACTTC.

The chain links TRBV6-5 to TRBJ1-1, with 7 bases matching TRBD1. CDR1 is MNHEY and CDR2 is SVGAGI in the germline V gene. This CDR3 contains 13 residues. V shed 10 bases and J 0 bases; nucleotides not matched to a gene: 5. The CDR3 spells CATLQGLNTEAFF. CDR3 nucleotide sequence: TGTGCCACCCTACAGGGGTTGAACACTGAAGCTTTCTTT.

The chain uses TRBV2 and TRBJ1-2; 10 bases fit TRBD1. Germline CDR1 is SNHLY and CDR2 is FYNNEI. This CDR3 has 15 amino acids. After removal of 6 bases from V and 3 bases from J, the junction contained 7 bases not matched to a gene. The CDR3 protein is CASRGTGDYDYGYTF. CDR3 bases: TGTGCCAGCAGGGGGACAGGGGATTACGACTATGGCTACACCTTC.

The chain couples TRBV25-1 to TRBJ1-3, with a tentative D call TRBD1 (5 bases). Trimming shortened V by 6 bases and J by 2 bases, and 5 bases separated the two germline ends. CDR1 is MGHDK and CDR2 is SYGVNS in the germline V gene. This CDR3 contains 12 residues. The CDR3 spells CASRGPGNTIYF. The CDR3 DNA is TGTGCCAGCAGGGGGCCTGGAAACACCATATATTTT.

V is TRBV18 and J is TRBJ2-3, with 8 bases identical to TRBD2. J gave up 3 bases and V 3 bases, and 11 bases lay outside the gene matches. Germline V gene lookup returns CDR1 KGHSH and CDR2 LQKENI. The CDR3 contains 17 residues. The CDR3 loop reads CASSPPGTRGWTDTQYF. The DNA for the CDR3 is TGTGCCAGCTCACCCCCCGGGACTAGGGGGTGGACAGATACGCAGTATTTT.

The chain joins TRBV6-6 to TRBJ1-2; the D is unclear. The V gene lost 0 bases and the J gene lost 8 bases, with 7 bases spanning the gap. CDR1 is MNHNY and CDR2 is SVGAGI in the germline V gene (reference sequence). The CDR3 is 12 residues long. The CDR3 DNA is TGTGCCAGCAGTTACTCGGCAGGAGGCTACACCTTC. It codes for CASSYSAGGYTF.

The genes are TRBV5-4 and TRBJ1-6, with D possibly TRBD1 on 6 matching bases. This CDR3 has 15 residues. The germline V and J ends were trimmed by 1 base and 6 bases, with 11 bases remaining between them. Germline CDR1 SGHNT, CDR2 YYREEE (reference sequence). The CDR3 protein is CASSLQGHLNSPLHF. The CDR3 DNA reads as TGTGCCAGCAGCTTGCAGGGACACCTTAATTCACCCCTCCACTTT.

The chain is built from TRBV6-1 and TRBJ1-1; no firm D call. Trimming took off 1 base at V and 5 bases at J, with 11 bases between the two ends. The CDR3 consists of 14 residues. Germline CDR1 MNHNS, CDR2 SASEGT. The CDR3 DNA reads TGTGCCAGCAGTGAAGGGCCTGATGGTACTGAAGCTTTCTTT. Its protein product is CASSEGPDGTEAFF.

J is TRBJ1-5 and V is TRBV28, with D hard to call. CDR3 length: 15 amino acids. The germline V and J ends were trimmed by 5 bases and 3 bases, with 14 bases remaining between them. Germline V gives CDR1 MDHEN, CDR2 SYDVKM. CDR3 nucleotide sequence: TGTGCCAGCAGTGGGCCGCAGGTTATCAATCAGCCCCAGCATTTT. Residues: CASSGPQVINQPQHF.

This chain joins TRBV2 and TRBJ1-1, with D unresolved. CDR1 and CDR2 from the germline V gene are SNHLY and FYNNEI. This CDR3 has 15 residues. The V and J ends lost 3 bases and 2 bases respectively, with 13 bases between them. The CDR3 protein is CASSERERDNTEAFF. The DNA for the CDR3 is TGTGCCAGCAGTGAGAGAGAGAGGGATAACACTGAAGCTTTCTTT.

The rearrangement joins TRBV10-3 to TRBJ1-2, with TRBD1 identical over 8 bases. V shed 5 bases, J shed 4 bases, and the junction held 12 bases outside the gene matches. The germline CDR1 and CDR2 sequences are ENHRY and SYGVKD. The CDR3 is 16 amino acids. The DNA of the CDR3 is TGTGCCATCAGTCTGGCAGGGGGCCACCGGAGCTATGGCTACACCTTC. The encoded protein is CAISLAGGHRSYGYTF.

The CDR3 spells CASNYRGINEKLFF. In DNA form, the CDR3 reads TGTGCCAGCAATTACAGGGGGATTAATGAAAAACTGTTTTTT. The chain has TRBV2 and TRBJ1-4; TRBD1 aligns across 8 bases. CDR3 length: 14 amino acids. Trimming at V came to 7 bases and at J to 4 bases, leaving 5 bases not matched to a gene. CDR1 SNHLY and CDR2 FYNNEI come from the germline V gene.

The chain employs TRBV6-1 and TRBJ1-2, with D unclear. There are 11 residues in the CDR3. V lost 1 base, J lost 5 bases, and 2 bases lay in between. Germline values: CDR1 MNHNS, CDR2 SASEGT. The CDR3 reads CASSEVYGYTF. The CDR3 nucleotides are TGTGCCAGCAGTGAAGTATATGGCTACACCTTC.